Listed here is a single T cell receptor (beta chain). Its matching antigen is unknown. Once extracted for a subset, genomic DNA was divided evenly among several immunoSEQ plates. The method was immunoSEQ multiplex PCR; TCRdb's version includes in-frame clones alone and lacks a portion of them. The table has hundreds of thousands of clones, nearly 97% seen once; the top ten hold 0.085% to 0.11%. This entry belongs to a study of shared clonotypes between healthy human individuals. Study-wide results and limits: Non-shared clonotypes displayed generation probabilities falling below those of clonotypes present in all four donors.

The V end was cut by 3 bases, the J end by 5 bases, with 20 bases between. This CDR3 has 16 residues. Germline CDR1 SGHDT, CDR2 YYEEEE. CD45RO-negative, CCR7-positively selected cells formed the naive CD8 fraction, excluding terminally differentiated effector memory CD45RA+ cells. Healthy and HIV-negative, the adult donors had no recent acute infections or vaccinations. This chain joins TRBV5-6 and TRBJ2-5; a weak D match, TRBD1 (6 bases). The clonotype originates from a woman aged 25 to 39 in good health. The sample taken for sequencing was naive CD8+ T cells sorted from blood. Written as DNA, the CDR3 is TGTGCCAGCAGCTCGCTAGGGGGACGCTTCTTGGAGACCCAGTACTTC. It codes for CASSSLGGRFLETQYF.